Listed below are T cell receptor beta chains from one sample, sequenced in a study of identical twins. TCRdb re-analysed the 5' RACE reads in MiXCR, keeping a single row per CDR3 protein. Among roughly 540,000 distinct CDR3 sequences, around 20% were seen once, and the ten largest hold 0.8% to 1%. The data also belong to a second study, concerning T cells expressing NK-cell markers.

Sequencing was done on a sample of CD4+ T cells sorted from blood. Every receptor here comes from a woman between 18 and 29 years old in good health. The CDR3 runs from the conserved cysteine through the conserved F or W. The D gene is left open where the match is weak. Not every row has a clone size; where given, it reads once, few, many or a size class.

NA	TRBJ2-1	13	NA	TRBV6-2/TRBV6-3	CASSPRQYNEQFF	TGTGCCAGCAGCCCCCGGCAGTACAATGAGCAGTTCTTC
NA	TRBJ2-1	15	TRBD1	TRBV10-3	CAIRGDRGGDDEQFF	TGTGCCATCAGGGGAGACAGGGGGGGGGACGATGAGCAGTTCTTC
few	TRBJ2-3	13	NA	TRBV12-3/TRBV12-4	CASSLAHLNTQYF	TGTGCCAGCAGTTTAGCGCACCTTAATACGCAGTATTTT
NA	TRBJ1-1	10	NA	TRBV29-1	CSGVNTEAFF	TGCAGCGGGGTGAACACTGAAGCTTTCTTT
few	TRBJ1-2	14	NA	TRBV10-3	CAISGWGANYGYTF	TGTGCCATCAGTGGCTGGGGGGCCAACTATGGCTACACCTTC
few	TRBJ2-3	14	NA	TRBV5-1	CASSGNRVADTQYF	TGCGCCAGCAGCGGAAACAGGGTAGCAGATACGCAGTATTTT
NA	TRBJ1-4	13	NA	TRBV5-1	CASSPDRNEKLFF	TGCGCCAGCAGCCCTGACAGAAATGAAAAACTGTTTTTT
NA	TRBJ2-7	17	TRBD1	TRBV5-5	CASSRILRQGASYEQYF	TGTGCCAGCAGCCGAATACTACGACAGGGGGCCTCCTACGAGCAGTACTTC
NA	TRBJ2-1	13	TRBD1	TRBV27	CASRQGQYNEQFF	TGTGCCAGCAGGCAGGGACAGTACAATGAGCAGTTCTTC
NA	TRBJ1-4	12	NA	TRBV20-1	CSAGREVEKLFF	TGCAGTGCTGGGAGGGAGGTTGAAAAACTGTTTTTT
few	TRBJ2-7	14	TRBD1	TRBV12-3/TRBV12-4	CASSFLAGGYEQYF	TGTGCCAGCAGTTTCCTCGCAGGGGGCTACGAGCAGTACTTC
NA	TRBJ2-7	17	TRBD2	TRBV5-6	CASSDDFLAGDEYEQYF	TGTGCCAGCAGCGACGACTTTCTAGCGGGAGACGAGTACGAGCAGTACTTC
NA	TRBJ2-1	15	TRBD2	TRBV7-8	CASSPETGGRAEQFF	TGTGCCAGCAGCCCCGAAACGGGGGGGCGGGCTGAGCAGTTCTTC
NA	TRBJ2-2	16	NA	TRBV5-1	CASSSAPGKNTGELFF	TGCGCCAGCAGCTCAGCTCCGGGAAAGAACACCGGGGAGCTGTTTTTT
NA	TRBJ1-1	14	NA	TRBV5-1	CASSRNRADTEAFF	TGCGCCAGCAGCCGTAACAGGGCGGACACTGAAGCTTTCTTT
NA	TRBJ2-3	14	NA	TRBV6-5	CASRPRLNTDTQYF	TGTGCCAGCAGACCTCGACTAAACACAGATACGCAGTATTTT
few	TRBJ2-1	12	NA	TRBV29-1	CSVVSVPNEQFF	TGCAGCGTTGTGTCCGTCCCCAATGAGCAGTTCTTC
many	TRBJ2-1	16	TRBD2	TRBV4-3	CASSQVLAGVRREQFF	TGCGCCAGCAGCCAAGTACTAGCGGGAGTTCGGCGTGAGCAGTTCTTC
NA	TRBJ2-7	15	TRBD2	TRBV5-1	CASSLLAGGPDEQYF	TGCGCCAGCAGCTTGTTAGCGGGAGGGCCGGACGAGCAGTACTTC
NA	TRBJ2-7	15	NA	TRBV10-3	CAISVKAELSYEQYF	TGTGCCATCAGTGTAAAGGCGGAGCTATCCTACGAGCAGTACTTC
NA	TRBJ1-2	15	NA	TRBV4-3	CASSQDLGGLEGYTF	TGCGCCAGCAGCCAAGATTTGGGAGGGCTGGAAGGCTACACCTTC
NA	TRBJ2-7	16	NA	TRBV12-3/TRBV12-4	CASSSSQGGRAYEQYF	TGTGCCAGCAGTTCGTCCCAGGGGGGGAGAGCCTACGAGCAGTACTTC
few	TRBJ2-5	13	NA	TRBV20-1	CSARRGTQETQYF	TGCAGTGCTAGACGGGGGACCCAAGAGACCCAGTACTTC
few	TRBJ2-2	15	NA	TRBV6-1	CASSLRARKAGELFF	TGTGCCAGCAGCCTCCGGGCCCGAAAAGCCGGGGAGCTGTTTTTT
NA	TRBJ2-5	15	TRBD1	TRBV7-9	CASSTGQGRRETQYF	TGTGCCAGCAGCACAGGACAGGGAAGACGGGAGACCCAGTACTTC
NA	TRBJ2-5	14	NA	TRBV20-1	CSARDGQGGETQYF	TGCAGTGCTAGAGATGGGCAGGGAGGCGAGACCCAGTACTTC
NA	TRBJ1-2	16	NA	TRBV7-2	CASSRGKVAGNDGYTF	TGTGCCAGCAGCCGCGGGAAGGTGGCAGGGAACGATGGCTACACCTTC